These 13 T cell receptor beta chains came from one sample sequenced in a study of blood T cells in healthy people across ages. Through a sample-barcoded 5' primer and a J-beta primer mix, a second PCR was run for roughly 7 to 12 cycles. Each CDR3 protein gets one entry after TCRdb re-called the 5' RACE reads with MiXCR. The table lists hundreds of thousands of distinct CDR3 sequences, about 36% of them singletons. The material sequenced was blood. The receptors were sampled from a man aged 18 to 29 in good health.

The CDR3 coding sequence is TGTGCCAGCAATGGACAGCGGTCCGGAGTCAAAAACATTCAGTACTTC. Translating it yields CASNGQRSGVKNIQYF. The chain carries TRBV28 and TRBJ2-5, with D tentatively TRBD1 (6 bases). The J call is in doubt because the DNA end fits TRBJ2-4 better. In germline, CDR1 is MDHEN, CDR2 SYDVKM. This CDR3 spans 16 amino acids.

This clonotype was counted only a few times. The genes are TRBV20-1 and TRBJ1-5, with D possibly TRBD1 on 5 matching bases. The V gene lost 0 bases and the J gene lost 0 bases, with 15 bases spanning the gap. The germline CDR1 and CDR2 sequences are DFQATT and SNEGSKA (reference sequence). This CDR3 contains 17 residues. The CDR3 is CSARDSGRVDSNQPQHF. CDR3 nucleotides: TGCAGTGCTAGAGACTCTGGCAGGGTCGATAGCAATCAGCCCCAGCATTTT.

V and J are TRBV4-1 and TRBJ2-3; 9 bases align to TRBD2. V lost 4 bases and J lost 6; bases outside the gene matches: 8. CDR1 and CDR2 (germline): MGHRA, YSYEKL. The CDR3 length is 15 residues. The CDR3 nucleotides are TGCGCCAGCAGCCGAGAAGGAAGCGGGGGGGATACGCAGTATTTT. Translation: CASSREGSGGDTQYF.

CDR3 in amino acids: CASSPGTTWREQYF. The CDR3 DNA is TGTGCCAGCAGTCCGGGGACAACCTGGAGAGAGCAGTACTTC. J is TRBJ2-7 and V is TRBV27; weak D call: TRBD1 (6 bases). This CDR3 region has 14 residues. The ends were cut back, 5 bases at V and 7 bases at J, with 18 bases in the middle. Germline V lookup: CDR1 MNHEY, CDR2 SMNVEV (reference sequence).

This clonotype was detected a few times. The rearrangement uses TRBV7-8 and TRBJ2-7; possible D gene TRBD1, 6 bases. Trimming pared 4 bases from V and 6 bases from J, leaving 25 bases between. The CDR3 contains 17 residues. Per germline, CDR1 SGHVS and CDR2 FQNEAQ. This CDR3 reads CASSSMRFWGQSGEQYF. For the CDR3, the DNA is TGTGCCAGCAGCTCTATGAGGTTCTGGGGACAATCGGGCGAGCAGTACTTC.

This clonotype was counted a few times. The gene calls are TRBV20-1 and TRBJ2-6; D gene ambiguous. Trimming left V 0 bases short and J 0 bases short, with 12 bases between. This CDR3 contains 17 residues. From germline, CDR1 is DFQATT and CDR2 SNEGSKA (reference sequence). The CDR3 sequence: CSARDPSAFSGANVLTF. CDR3 nucleotides: TGCAGTGCTAGAGATCCATCAGCCTTCTCTGGGGCCAACGTCCTGACTTTC.

This clonotype occurred a few times. The V and J genes are TRBV6-2 or TRBV6-3 and TRBJ2-7, with D unresolved. The V end lost 7 bases, the J end lost 6 bases, and 13 bases lay between the germline ends. The CDR3 consists of 12 residues. CDR1 and CDR2 from the germline V gene are MNHEY and SVGEGT. The CDR3 sequence is CASTSRTAEQYF. Here the CDR3 DNA reads TGTGCCAGCACCTCTCGGACGGCCGAGCAGTACTTC.

With respect to this clonotype: A much larger clone differs by one base, so this may be a read error. The chain recombines TRBV7-2 with TRBJ2-4, with D tentatively TRBD1 (6 bases). The J call may be in error: the DNA end matches TRBJ2-7 better. CDR1 and CDR2 from the germline V gene are SGHTA and FQGNSA. The CDR3 length is 14 residues. CDR3 loop: CASSRITGTCEQYF. CDR3 nucleotide sequence: TGTGCCAGCAGCAGGATAACAGGGACCTGCGAGCAGTACTTC.

Details on this clonotype: Mismatch with germline at one junction end may stem from a read error. The V and J genes are TRBV5-1 and TRBJ2-1; 7 bases are shared with TRBD1. This CDR3 is 14 amino acids long. Germline-derived CDR1 and CDR2 are SGHRS and YFSETQ. The CDR3 reads CTSSWDSSYNEQFF. The DNA of the CDR3 is TGCACCAGCAGCTGGGACAGCAGCTACAATGAGCAGTTCTTC.

The chain employs TRBV3-1 and TRBJ1-4; D ambiguous. CDR1 is LGHDT and CDR2 is YNNKEL in the germline V gene (reference sequence). The CDR3 has 11 residues. V was shortened by 10 bases and J by 8 bases, with 11 bases between the two germline ends. Here the CDR3 reads CATTPGEKLFF. The CDR3 region has the DNA TGTGCCACCACCCCAGGCGAAAAACTGTTTTTT.

Regarding this clonotype: With a much larger clone just one base away, this may be a read error. V gene TRBV5-6 combines with J gene TRBJ2-5; no reliable D call. Germline lookup yields CDR1 SGHDT and CDR2 YYEEEE. This CDR3 is 14 amino acids long. The CDR3 sequence: CASSSFSLQEAQYF. CDR3 bases: TGTGCCAGCAGCTCTTTCAGCCTCCAAGAGGCCCAGTACTTC.

The CDR3 protein is CAIRALAGKAYNEQFF. CDR3 sequence (DNA): TGTGCCATCAGGGCACTAGCGGGGAAGGCTTACAATGAGCAGTTCTTC. The rearrangement links TRBV10-3 to TRBJ2-1, with 10 bases matching TRBD2. The CDR3 consists of 16 residues. After removal of 6 bases from V and 4 bases from J, the junction contained 9 bases not matched to a gene. Germline V lookup: CDR1 ENHRY, CDR2 SYGVKD.

This clonotype has only a few counts. The rearrangement links TRBV20-1 to TRBJ2-7, with TRBD1 identical over 10 bases. J gave up 1 base and V 3 bases, and 3 bases lay outside the gene matches. This CDR3 is 14 amino acids long. Per the germline V gene, CDR1 is DFQATT and CDR2 is SNEGSKA (reference sequence). The CDR3: CSASDRGLSYEQYF. The CDR3 bases are TGCAGTGCTAGCGACAGGGGGCTGTCCTACGAGCAGTACTTC.